A single sample gave rise to the 8 T cell receptor beta chains below, sequenced in a study of OX40 agonist ivuxolimab in advanced cancers. Only in-frame clones appear in the TCRdb table, and some are missing; sequencing was by immunoSEQ multiplex PCR. The sample contains 55,000 to 80,000 clones, more than 80% of which appear only once. Sequencing used CD4+ or CD8+ T cells sorted from blood, obtained in a trial of the OX40 agonist ivuxolimab. Source of these receptors: an adult with an advanced solid tumor such as melanoma, head and neck, liver or kidney cancer.

This rearrangement joins TRBV2 to TRBJ2-7; D ambiguous. Germline V gene sequence: CDR1 SNHLY, CDR2 FYNNEI. With 3 bases removed from V and 3 bases from J, the gap between germline ends came to 9 bases. This CDR3 is 13 amino acids long. CDR3 in amino acids: CASSDPADYEQYF. CDR3 DNA: TGTGCCAGCAGTGACCCGGCGGACTACGAGCAGTACTTC.

The sample holds one count of this clone. The junction does not match germline at one end; this may be a read error. V is TRBV6-1 and J is TRBJ1-4; 11 positions match TRBD1. The CDR3 has 15 amino acids. Germline values: CDR1 MNHNS, CDR2 SASEGT. Here the CDR3 reads CASSEGGTGGEKLFF. DNA for the CDR3: TGTGCCAGCAGCGAAGGAGGGACAGGGGGTGAAAAACTGTTTTTT.

This clone showed up just a few times. The rearrangement links TRBV27 to TRBJ2-7; D is uncertain. Germline assignment: CDR1 MNHEY and CDR2 SMNVEV (reference sequence). The CDR3 contains 13 residues. V lost 5 bases and J lost 2, with 10 bases in between. The CDR3 sequence: CASSRGGTYEQYF. As DNA, the CDR3 is TGTGCCAGCAGTCGTGGCGGAACCTACGAGCAGTACTTC.

CDR3 region: CASSVAPSGLQGDEQFF. CDR3 DNA sequence: TGTGCCAGCAGCGTAGCTCCTAGCGGTCTCCAGGGGGATGAGCAGTTCTTC. J is TRBJ2-1 and V is TRBV9; D is possibly TRBD1 or TRBD2 (7 bases each). V was shortened by 0 bases and J by 8 bases, with 21 bases between the two germline ends. The CDR3 is made up of 17 amino acids. Germline V gives CDR1 SGDLS, CDR2 YYNGEE.

This clone was recorded only once. The chain links TRBV5-8 to TRBJ2-5; D is uncertain. With 0 bases removed from V and 0 bases from J, the gap between germline ends came to 6 bases. From germline, CDR1 is SGHTS and CDR2 YDEGEE. This CDR3 is built from 14 residues. The CDR3 spells CASSLGRDQETQYF. The CDR3 DNA reads TGTGCCAGCAGCTTGGGCCGGGACCAAGAGACCCAGTACTTC.

The V gene is TRBV6-1, the J gene TRBJ2-2, with a tentative D call TRBD1 (8 bases). The germline V gene has CDR1 MNHNS and CDR2 SASEGT. CDR3 size: 15 residues. V lost 5 bases and J 4 bases, leaving 14 bases between the germline ends. CDR3 DNA: TGTGCCAGCAGTACTCACAGGGGGGGCACCGGGGAGCTGTTTTTT. Residues: CASSTHRGGTGELFF.

This CDR3 is CASSYSGVYTF. The CDR3 coding sequence is TGTGCCAGCAGTTATTCAGGGGTCTACACCTTC. The gene calls are TRBV6-6 and TRBJ1-2; D possibly corresponds to TRBD1 (6 bases). This CDR3 spans 11 amino acids. The germline V gene encodes CDR1 MNHNY and CDR2 SVGAGI (reference sequence). The V end lost 3 bases, the J end lost 10 bases, and 9 bases lay between the germline ends.

The chain joins TRBV28 to TRBJ1-1; TRBD1 is a possible D gene (6 bases). Per the germline V gene, CDR1 is MDHEN and CDR2 is SYDVKM. The germline V and J ends were trimmed by 3 bases and 5 bases, with 16 bases remaining between them. The CDR3 extends over 15 amino acids. The CDR3 is CASSLRHWTVTEAFF. The CDR3 region has the DNA TGTGCCAGCAGTTTGAGGCACTGGACAGTTACTGAAGCTTTCTTT.